Shown below are 7 T cell receptor beta chains from a single sample sequenced in a study of T cell responses to AZD1222 COVID-19 vaccine. Generated by immunoSEQ multiplex PCR, the TCRdb table keeps only in-frame clones and is missing some. The sample carries approximately 26,000 clones, approximately 88% recorded once. The source material was peripheral blood, sampled on day 0 of AZD1222 vaccination. These receptors all come from an adult in good health.

The sample holds one count of this clone. J is TRBJ1-1 and V is TRBV25-1, with 7 bases identical to TRBD1. J was trimmed by 1 base and V by 5 bases; bases with no gene match: 4. Germline V gives CDR1 MGHDK, CDR2 SYGVNS. The CDR3 consists of 14 residues. The CDR3 sequence is CASSHRGTNTEAFF. In nucleotides, the CDR3 is TGTGCCAGCAGTCACAGGGGCACGAACACTGAAGCTTTCTTT.

The J gene is TRBJ2-7, the V gene TRBV5-5; D not certain. Germline V gene sequence: CDR1 SGHKS, CDR2 YYEKEE (reference sequence). The V end lost 3 bases, the J end lost 2 bases, and 18 bases lay between the germline ends. There are 16 residues in the CDR3. The CDR3 DNA reads as TGTGCCAGCAGCTCCCTAGGCCCTCAGGATCCCTACGAGCAGTACTTC. This sequence encodes CASSSLGPQDPYEQYF.

This chain uses TRBV29-1 with TRBJ2-5; D remains ambiguous. Germline lookup yields CDR1 SQVTM and CDR2 ANQGSEA. V shed 5 bases and J shed 2 bases, with 15 bases lying between them. The CDR3 totals 14 residues. The CDR3 DNA sequence: TGCAGCGTTAAATACAGTATTAAGCAAGAGACCCAGTACTTC. Protein sequence: CSVKYSIKQETQYF. Full variable domain (rest looked up from reference TRBV29-1 and TRBJ2-5): SAVISQKPSRDICQRGTSLTIQCQVDSQVTMMFWYRQQPGQSLTLIATANQGSEATYESGFVIDKFPISRPNLTFSTLTVSNMSPEDSSIYLCSVKYSIKQETQYFGPGTRLLVL.

A single count supports this clone. The chain combines TRBV4-3 with TRBJ2-2, with TRBD2 matching over 8 bases. The V gene's germline CDR1 is LGHNA and CDR2 YSLEER. V lost 5 bases to trimming and J lost 1 base; unmatched junction nucleotides: 6. The CDR3 sequence is 16 residues long. The CDR3 DNA sequence: TGCGCCAGCAGCGCCAGGAGCGGGGGGAACACCGGGGAGCTGTTTTTT. Translation: CASSARSGGNTGELFF.

The chain employs TRBV18 and TRBJ1-1; D not resolved. Deletions cut 4 bases from V and 1 base from J, with 13 bases between. Germline-derived CDR1 and CDR2 are KGHSH and LQKENI. This CDR3 is 15 amino acids long. CDR3 sequence (DNA): TGTGCCAGCTCACGCGGCGGGCAAAAGAACACTGAAGCTTTCTTT. Translation gives CASSRGGQKNTEAFF.

The V and J genes are TRBV30 and TRBJ2-1; D is possibly TRBD2 (5 bases). The ends were cut back, 8 bases at V and 8 bases at J, with 25 bases in the middle. The CDR3 runs to 15 residues. Looked up from germline, CDR1 is GTSNPN and CDR2 is SVGIG (reference sequence). CDR3 DNA sequence: TGTGCCGGCCACTCCCGGGTGGGGAGTCGGGATGAGCAGTTCTTC. Translated: CAGHSRVGSRDEQFF.

The chain carries TRBV15 and TRBJ2-1; 10 bases are shared with TRBD2. CDR3 length equals 15 residues. V lost 1 base and J lost 7; bases outside the gene matches: 4. Germline V gene lookup returns CDR1 LNHNV and CDR2 YYDKDF (reference sequence). CDR3 sequence reads: CATSRGEREGNEQFF. The CDR3, as DNA: TGTGCCACCAGCAGAGGTGAGCGGGAGGGGAATGAGCAGTTCTTC.